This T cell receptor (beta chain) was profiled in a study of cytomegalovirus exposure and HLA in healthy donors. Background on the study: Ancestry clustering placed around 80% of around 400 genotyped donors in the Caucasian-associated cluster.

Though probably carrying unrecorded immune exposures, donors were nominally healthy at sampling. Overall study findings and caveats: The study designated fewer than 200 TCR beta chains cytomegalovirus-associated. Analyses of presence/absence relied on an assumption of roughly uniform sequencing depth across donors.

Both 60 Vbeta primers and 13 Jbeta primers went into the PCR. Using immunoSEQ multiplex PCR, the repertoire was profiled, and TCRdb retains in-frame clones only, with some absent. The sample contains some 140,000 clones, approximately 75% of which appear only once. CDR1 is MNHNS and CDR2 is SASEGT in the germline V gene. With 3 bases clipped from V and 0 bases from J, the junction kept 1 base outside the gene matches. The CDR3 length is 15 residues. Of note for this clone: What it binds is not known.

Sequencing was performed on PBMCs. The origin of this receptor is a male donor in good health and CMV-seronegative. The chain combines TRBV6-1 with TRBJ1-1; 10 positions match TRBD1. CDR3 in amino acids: CASSEGQGLNTEAFF. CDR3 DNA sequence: TGTGCCAGCAGTGAGGGACAGGGGTTGAACACTGAAGCTTTCTTT.